This TCR beta chain was captured by sequencing in a study of cytomegalovirus exposure and HLA in healthy donors. Study-wide points: Listed as cytomegalovirus-associated were around 160 TCR beta chains.

In regard to this clone: Its antigen is undetermined.

The CDR3 spans 14 residues. From germline, CDR1 is LGHNA and CDR2 YSLEER. V was trimmed by 1 base and J by 7 bases, leaving 13 bases between them. The protocol was immunoSEQ multiplex PCR, while the TCRdb copy is restricted to in-frame clones and leaves out a portion. The sample includes 250,000 to 350,000 clones, about 90% of them seen just once. Sequences were obtained from PBMCs. The sequence derives from a woman in her 30s in good health and CMV-seropositive. V and J are TRBV4-3 and TRBJ1-2, with D hard to call. CDR3 coding DNA: TGCGCCAGCAGCCAAGGACGGACTGCCACTGGCTACACCTTC. As protein: CASSQGRTATGYTF.